This T cell receptor beta chain came from a study of beta chain features in type 1 diabetes. Study results and caveats: Type 1 diabetes patients showed a moderate but significant shortening of TCRB CDR3s in all four CD4+ subsets. The VDJ junctions of type 1 diabetes patients carried fewer insertions and more deletions.

The investigators reverse transcribed all of the isolated RNA, so they sequenced expressed TCRB transcripts. Profiled with immunoSEQ multiplex PCR; TCRdb holds only in-frame clones, not every one. Of roughly 51,000 clones in the sample, about 47% are singletons; the top ten hold 2.6%. Concerning this clone: Its antigen is undetermined.

Trimming removed 7 bases from V and 1 base from J; junction bases left unmatched: 11. Looked up from germline, CDR1 is SGHVS and CDR2 is FQNEAQ. This CDR3 has 16 residues. Every donor had blood drawn once into heparin, 100 to 150 mL on average. V is TRBV7-8 and J is TRBJ2-3; 7 nucleotides align to TRBD2. Sequences were obtained from Tregs from blood. The TCR comes from a woman aged 40-49 years with type 1 diabetes. The CDR3 DNA is TGTGCCAGCACCCAGGGAGGCGGGAGCGGCACAGATACGCAGTATTTT. Protein product: CASTQGGGSGTDTQYF.